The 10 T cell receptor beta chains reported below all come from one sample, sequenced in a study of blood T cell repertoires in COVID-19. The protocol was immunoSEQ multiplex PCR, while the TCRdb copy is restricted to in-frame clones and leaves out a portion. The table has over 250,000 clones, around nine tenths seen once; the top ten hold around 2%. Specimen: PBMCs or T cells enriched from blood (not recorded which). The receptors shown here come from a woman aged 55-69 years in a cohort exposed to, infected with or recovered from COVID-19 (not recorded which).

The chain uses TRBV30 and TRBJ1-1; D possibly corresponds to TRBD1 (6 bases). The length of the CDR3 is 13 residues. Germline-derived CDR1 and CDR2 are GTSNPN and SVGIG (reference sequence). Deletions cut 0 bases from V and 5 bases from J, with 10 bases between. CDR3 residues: CAWSVGDITEAFF. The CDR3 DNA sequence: TGTGCCTGGAGTGTAGGGGACATTACTGAAGCTTTCTTT. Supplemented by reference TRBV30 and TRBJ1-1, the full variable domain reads SQTIHQWPATLVQPVGSPLSLECTVEGTSNPNLYWYRQAAGRGLQLLFYSVGIGQISSEVPQNLSASRPQDRQFILSSKKLLLSDSGFYLCAWSVGDITEAFFGQGTRLTVV.

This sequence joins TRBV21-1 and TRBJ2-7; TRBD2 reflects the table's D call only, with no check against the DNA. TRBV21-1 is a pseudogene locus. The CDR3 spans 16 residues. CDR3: CASSKTGAGGGCEQYF. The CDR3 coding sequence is TGTGCCAGCAGCAAAACGGGGGCGGGAGGGGGTTGCGAGCAGTACTTC.

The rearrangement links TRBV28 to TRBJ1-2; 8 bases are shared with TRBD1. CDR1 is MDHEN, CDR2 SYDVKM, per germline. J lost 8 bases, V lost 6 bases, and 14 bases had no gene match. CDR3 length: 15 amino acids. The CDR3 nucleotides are TGTGCCAGCAGCATTTCAGGGGGCGCGTGGGGCGGCTACACCTTC. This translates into CASSISGGAWGGYTF.

CDR3 bases: TGTGCCAGCAGCTTGGGAGCAGGGGTCTCCTACGAGCAGTACTTC. Amino acid sequence: CASSLGAGVSYEQYF. The genes are TRBV5-5 and TRBJ2-7, with a tentative D call TRBD1 (6 bases). This CDR3 contains 15 residues. The V gene's germline CDR1 is SGHKS and CDR2 YYEKEE (reference sequence). The V end was cut by 0 bases, the J end by 0 bases, with 10 bases between.

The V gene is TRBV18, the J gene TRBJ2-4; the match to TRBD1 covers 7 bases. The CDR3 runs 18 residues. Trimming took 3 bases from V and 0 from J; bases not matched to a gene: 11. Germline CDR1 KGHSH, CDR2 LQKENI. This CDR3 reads CASSPFPGQTLAKNIQYF. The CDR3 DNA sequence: TGTGCCAGCTCACCTTTCCCGGGACAGACCTTAGCCAAAAACATTCAGTACTTC.

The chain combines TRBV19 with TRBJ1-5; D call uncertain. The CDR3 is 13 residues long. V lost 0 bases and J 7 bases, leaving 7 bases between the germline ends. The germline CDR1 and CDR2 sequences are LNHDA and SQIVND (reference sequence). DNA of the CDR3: TGTGCCAGTAGTATAGATCCGACACAGCCCCAGCATTTT. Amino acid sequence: CASSIDPTQPQHF.

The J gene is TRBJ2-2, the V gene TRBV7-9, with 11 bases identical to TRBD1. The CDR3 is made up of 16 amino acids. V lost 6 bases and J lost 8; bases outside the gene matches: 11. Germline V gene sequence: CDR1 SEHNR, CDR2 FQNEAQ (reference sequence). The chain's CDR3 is CASSRGQGAKIGELFF. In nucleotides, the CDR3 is TGTGCCAGCAGTCGTGGACAGGGGGCGAAAATAGGGGAGCTGTTTTTT.

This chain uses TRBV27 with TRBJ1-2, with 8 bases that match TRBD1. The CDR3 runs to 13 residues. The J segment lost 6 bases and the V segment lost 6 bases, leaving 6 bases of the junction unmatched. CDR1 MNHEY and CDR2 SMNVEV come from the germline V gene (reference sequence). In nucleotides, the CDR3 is TGTGCCAGCAGATTGACAGGGGAGCATGGCTACACCTTC. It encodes CASRLTGEHGYTF.

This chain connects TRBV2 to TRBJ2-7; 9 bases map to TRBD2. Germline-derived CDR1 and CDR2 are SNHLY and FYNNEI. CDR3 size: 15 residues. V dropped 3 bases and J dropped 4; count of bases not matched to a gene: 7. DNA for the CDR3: TGTGCCAGCAGTGACTTGGGGACTAGCAGGTACGAGCAGTACTTC. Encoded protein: CASSDLGTSRYEQYF.

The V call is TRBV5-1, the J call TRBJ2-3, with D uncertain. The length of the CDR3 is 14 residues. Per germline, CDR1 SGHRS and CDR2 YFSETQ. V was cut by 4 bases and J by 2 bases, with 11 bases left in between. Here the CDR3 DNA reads TGCGCCAGCAGCCCCTATGTGCCCACAGATACGCAGTATTTT. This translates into CASSPYVPTDTQYF.